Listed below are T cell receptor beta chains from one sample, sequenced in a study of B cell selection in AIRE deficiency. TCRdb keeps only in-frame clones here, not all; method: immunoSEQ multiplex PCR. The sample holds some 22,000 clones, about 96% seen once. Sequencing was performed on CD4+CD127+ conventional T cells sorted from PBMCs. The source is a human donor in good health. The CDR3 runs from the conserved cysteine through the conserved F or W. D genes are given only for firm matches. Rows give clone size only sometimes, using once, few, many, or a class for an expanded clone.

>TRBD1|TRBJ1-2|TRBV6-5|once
CASSYVSDRAYGYTF
TGTGCCAGCAGTTACGTGAGTGACAGGGCCTATGGCTACACCTTC
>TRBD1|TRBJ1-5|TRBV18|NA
CASSPTPGQGASNQPQHF
TGTGCCAGCTCACCAACACCGGGACAGGGGGCGAGCAATCAGCCCCAGCATTTT
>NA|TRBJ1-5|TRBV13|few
CASSLGGEVNSNQPQHF
TGTGCCAGCAGCCTAGGGGGGGAGGTCAACAGCAATCAGCCCCAGCATTTT
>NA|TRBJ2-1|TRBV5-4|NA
CASSPRNNEQFF
TGTGCCAGCAGCCCCAGAAACAATGAGCAGTTCTTC
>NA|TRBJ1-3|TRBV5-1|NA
CASSAETVSGNTIYF
TGCGCCAGCAGCGCGGAGACAGTCTCTGGAAACACCATATATTTT
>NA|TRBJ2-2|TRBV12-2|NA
CASRFPGAGALGGELFF
TGTGCAAGTCGCTTCCCAGGGGCAGGGGCGCTTGGCGGGGAGCTGTTTTTT
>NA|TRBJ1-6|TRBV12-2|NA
CASRLAYGGTGVVGNSPLHF
TGTGCAAGTCGCTTAGCATATGGGGGGACAGGGGTAGTTGGGAATTCACCCCTCCACTTT
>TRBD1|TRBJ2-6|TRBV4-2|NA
CASSRRIPDRVMAGANVLTF
TGTGCCAGCAGCCGCCGAATCCCCGACAGGGTGATGGCTGGGGCCAACGTCCTGACTTTC
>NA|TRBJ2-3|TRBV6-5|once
CASSLALSTDTQYF
TGTGCCAGCAGTCTAGCGCTAAGCACAGATACGCAGTATTTT
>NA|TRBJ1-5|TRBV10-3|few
CAIRGPGNQPQHF
TGTGCCATCAGAGGACCCGGCAATCAGCCCCAGCATTTT
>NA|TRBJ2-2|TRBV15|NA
CATSRDQLDRELFF
TGTGCCACCAGCAGAGATCAACTTGATAGGGAGCTGTTTTTT
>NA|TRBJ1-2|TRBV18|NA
CASSPGVGDGYTF
TGTGCCAGCTCCCCAGGGGTCGGAGATGGCTACACCTTC
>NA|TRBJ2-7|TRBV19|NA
CASGDRLTYEQYF
TGTGCCAGTGGCGACAGGTTAACCTACGAGCAGTACTTC
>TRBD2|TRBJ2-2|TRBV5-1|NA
CAGSLALAVQNTGELFF
TGCGCCGGCAGCTTGGCGCTAGCGGTTCAGAACACCGGGGAGCTGTTTTTT
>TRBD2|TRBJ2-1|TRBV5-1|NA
CASSLGPAGGSYNEQFF
TGCGCCAGCAGCTTGGGTCCAGCGGGGGGATCCTACAATGAGCAGTTCTTC
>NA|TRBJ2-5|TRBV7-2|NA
CASSRQGGQGETQYF
TGTGCCAGTTCACGTCAGGGGGGGCAGGGGGAGACCCAGTACTTC
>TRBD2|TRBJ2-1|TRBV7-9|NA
CASSLRGLTSYNEQFF
TGTGCCAGCAGCTTGAGGGGACTAACCTCCTACAATGAGCAGTTCTTC
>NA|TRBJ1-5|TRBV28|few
CASTPGLSQPQHF
TGTGCCAGCACACCCGGTCTGAGTCAGCCCCAGCATTTT
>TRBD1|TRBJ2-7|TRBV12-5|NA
CASARGQGQSYEQYF
TGTGCTAGTGCTCGAGGACAGGGGCAATCCTACGAGCAGTACTTC
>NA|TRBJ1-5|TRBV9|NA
CASSARWDSNQPQHF
TGTGCCAGCAGCGCCCGATGGGACAGCAATCAGCCCCAGCATTTT
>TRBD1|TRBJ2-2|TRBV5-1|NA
CASRKTGSLIGELFF
TGCGCCAGCAGGAAGACAGGGTCGTTGATCGGGGAGCTGTTTTTT
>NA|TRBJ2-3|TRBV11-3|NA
CASSLGDTQYF
TGTGCCAGCAGCTTGGGGGATACGCAGTATTTT
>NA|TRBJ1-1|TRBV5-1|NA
CASSLGPGPAEAFF
TGCGCCAGCAGCTTGGGCCCTGGGCCCGCTGAAGCTTTCTTT
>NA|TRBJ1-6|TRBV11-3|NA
CASSFVFSTVRSPLHF
TGTGCCAGCAGCTTCGTCTTCTCGACAGTAAGATCACCCCTCCACTTT
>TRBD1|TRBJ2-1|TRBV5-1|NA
CASSPTGGASDEQFF
TGCGCCAGCAGCCCGACAGGGGGCGCGTCGGATGAGCAGTTCTTC
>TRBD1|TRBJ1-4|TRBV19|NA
CASSQQGTGEKLFF
TGTGCCAGTAGTCAACAGGGGACGGGTGAAAAACTGTTTTTT
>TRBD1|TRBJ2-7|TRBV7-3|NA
CASSLQGAGYEQYF
TGTGCCAGCAGCTTACAGGGGGCGGGCTACGAGCAGTACTTC
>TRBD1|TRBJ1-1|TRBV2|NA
CASLGQGKVMDTEAFF
TGTGCCAGCCTTGGACAGGGAAAAGTAATGGACACTGAAGCTTTCTTT
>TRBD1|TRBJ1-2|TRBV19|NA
CASSVQGAYGYTF
TGTGCCAGTAGTGTCCAGGGGGCCTATGGCTACACCTTC
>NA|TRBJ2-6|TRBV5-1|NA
CASSLDPGANVLTF
TGCGCCAGCAGCTTGGACCCTGGGGCCAACGTCCTGACTTTC
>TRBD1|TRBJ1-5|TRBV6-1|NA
CASSPGGDQPQHF
TGTGCCAGCAGCCCAGGGGGCGATCAGCCCCAGCATTTT
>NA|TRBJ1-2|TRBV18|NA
CASSPGTDYGYTF
TGTGCCAGCTCACCAGGGACGGACTATGGCTACACCTTC